A selection of T cell receptor beta chains follows, all from one sample in a study of molecular identifiers for immune sequencing clone quantification. One entry per CDR3 protein, called by TCRdb with MiXCR from the PCR reads. The sample holds a few hundred thousand distinct CDR3 sequences, 25% seen once. Sequenced: naive CD8+ T cells from blood, with Jurkat cell RNA spiked in. These receptors originate from a human donor in good health. Some libraries in this study had Jurkat cell RNA spiked in. The CDR3 runs from the conserved cysteine through the conserved F or W. D genes are given only for firm matches. The size field is filled for only some rows; it gives once, few, many or a size class.

>TRBJ1-1|.|TRBV11-2|.
TGTGCCAGCAGCTTTTGGGGGGGGAGCGCGGGTACTGAAGCTTTCTTT
CASSFWGGSAGTEAFF
>TRBJ2-1|.|TRBV7-2|TRBD1
TGTGCCAGCAGCTTAGCCCGGACAGGGGCATACAATGAGCAGTTCTTC
CASSLARTGAYNEQFF
>TRBJ1-1|few|TRBV27|.
TGTGCCAGCACGAGTGATATGAACACTGAAGCTTTCTTT
CASTSDMNTEAFF
>TRBJ1-6|few|TRBV6-5|TRBD1
TGTGCCAGCAGTTACGGGACAGGGAGGGATTCACCCCTCCACTTT
CASSYGTGRDSPLHF
>TRBJ2-3|once|TRBV20-1|.
TGCAGTGCTAGAGCAGGTTTGCGGGGGCTCACAGATACGCAGTATTTT
CSARAGLRGLTDTQYF
>TRBJ2-1|.|TRBV9|TRBD2
TGTGCCAGCAGCGGCTCGGGACTAGCGGGAGGGATACGAAATTACAATGAGCAGTTCTTC
CASSGSGLAGGIRNYNEQFF
>TRBJ2-7|many|TRBV29-1|TRBD1
TGCAGCGCTGCTGGGACAGGGCCCTACGAGCAGTACTTC
CSAAGTGPYEQYF
>TRBJ1-3|few|TRBV7-7|.
TGTGCCAGCAGCTTAGAGCTGGGGTCTGGAAACACCATATATTTT
CASSLELGSGNTIYF
>TRBJ2-3|.|TRBV2|.
TGTGCCAGCAGTGTTCCCTGGACAGAGACGAGCACAGATGCGCAGTATTTT
CASSVPWTETSTDAQYF
>TRBJ1-1|.|TRBV28|.
TGTGCCAGCAGTCTCCGGGGTCCAAGAGAAACTGGAGCTTTCTTT
CASSLRGPRETGAFF
>TRBJ2-1|.|TRBV6-6|TRBD2
TGTGCCAGCACCAGGACTAGCGGGAGGGTTGATGAGCAGTTCTTC
CASTRTSGRVDEQFF
>TRBJ1-5|.|TRBV28|.
TGTGCCAGCAGTGGTCCTGAGGGAACCTTCCCCGCCCCCCAGCATTTT
CASSGPEGTFPAPQHF
>TRBJ1-5|many|TRBV6-2/TRBV6-3|.
TGTGCCAGCAGTTCCGACCGTATTGGCAATCAGCCCCAGCATTTT
CASSSDRIGNQPQHF
>TRBJ1-1|few|TRBV14|.
TGTGCCAGCAGCCCGAGGTTTAGCCGTATGAACACTGAAGCTTTCTTT
CASSPRFSRMNTEAFF
>TRBJ2-7|.|TRBV28|.
TGTGCCAGCAGCGGGACATCGGAGGTTCAGTACTTC
CASSGTSEVQYF
>TRBJ2-6|.|TRBV5-3|.
TGTGCCAGCAGCCTGGGGGGGGCCTCTGGGGCCAACGTCCTGACTTTC
CASSLGGASGANVLTF
>TRBJ1-2|few|TRBV7-9|TRBD1
TGTGCCAGCAGCAACCCCCGACCAGGACAGGACCATTACTTCTATGGCTACACCTTC
CASSNPRPGQDHYFYGYTF
>TRBJ2-7|.|TRBV28|TRBD1
TGTGCCAGCAGTTCGTCCCTAGGGGGCCACGAGCAGTACTTC
CASSSSLGGHEQYF
>TRBJ2-7|.|TRBV27|.
TGTGCCAGCAGCCTTGGGACTTCGGGACAGACCTACGAGCGGTACTTC
CASSLGTSGQTYERYF
>TRBJ2-5|few|TRBV5-1|.
TGCGCCAGCGGCTCGGCCCTGACTACCAACCAAGAGACCCAGTACTTC
CASGSALTTNQETQYF
>TRBJ1-6|.|TRBV7-9|.
TGTGCCGGCAGCTTAAACTACGATAATTCACCCCTCCACTTT
CAGSLNYDNSPLHF
>TRBJ1-1|.|TRBV9|.
TGTGCCAGCAGCGTAGGGATCCCCAGGGGCGAGAAGTACACTGAAGCTTTCTTT
CASSVGIPRGEKYTEAFF
>TRBJ1-1|many|TRBV6-2/TRBV6-3|.
TGTGCCAGCATGAAAATAGGGGCAGGCGACACTGAAGCTTTCTTT
CASMKIGAGDTEAFF
>TRBJ2-5|.|TRBV10-3|TRBD2
TGTGCCATCAGTGCGACTAGCGGGAAAGAGACCCAGTACTTC
CAISATSGKETQYF
>TRBJ2-7|.|TRBV20-1|.
TGCAGTGCTAGAGATTTGGACGATTCGCCAGTAAATGGTATCGACGAGCAGTACTTC
CSARDLDDSPVNGIDEQYF
>TRBJ1-5|few|TRBV6-2/TRBV6-3|.
TGTGCCAGCAGTTACAGTAAGGGCAGAAGCAATCAGCCCCAGCATTTT
CASSYSKGRSNQPQHF
>TRBJ1-5|once|TRBV6-5|TRBD1
TGTGCCAGCAGTTACTCGAAAGGGGGCGATCAGCCCCCGCATTTT
CASSYSKGGDQPPHF
>TRBJ2-5|.|TRBV5-1|.
TGCGCCAGCAGCTTGGGTCCCGAGACTAAGCCGGGGGTATGGACCCAGTACTTC
CASSLGPETKPGVWTQYF
>TRBJ2-2|.|TRBV11-1|TRBD2
TGTGCCAGCAGCTTAGCGGGAGGGACGAACACCGGGGAGCTGTTTTTT
CASSLAGGTNTGELFF
>TRBJ1-2|few|TRBV19|TRBD1
TGTGCCAGTAGTAACCCCAAGACAGGGACCTATGGCTACACCTTC
CASSNPKTGTYGYTF
>TRBJ2-5|.|TRBV6-2/TRBV6-3|TRBD1
TGTGCCAGCAGCTACCCGGGACAGGGTCCGGAGACCCAGTACTTC
CASSYPGQGPETQYF
>TRBJ2-2|.|TRBV20-1|TRBD2
TGCAGTGCTAGAGTGTTCAGGACTAGCGGGAGGGCCGGGGAGCTGTTTTTT
CSARVFRTSGRAGELFF
>TRBJ1-5|few|TRBV12-3/TRBV12-4|.
TGTGCCAGCAGTTTATTCGGGGATAGGCAGCCCCAGCATTTT
CASSLFGDRQPQHF
>TRBJ1-5|many|TRBV10-2|TRBD1
TGCGCCAGCAGTTTCGGGACAGGGGATGCTTATCCCCAGCATTTT
CASSFGTGDAYPQHF
>TRBJ1-1|many|TRBV20-1|.
TGCAGTGCTACGATCACTCAGGGCGAGGGAGCTTTCTTT
CSATITQGEGAFF
>TRBJ2-7|many|TRBV29-1|.
TGCAGCGTTTCAACAGGGCAAGACCCCTACGAGCAGTACTTC
CSVSTGQDPYEQYF
>TRBJ2-7|.|TRBV4-1|TRBD1
TGCGCCAGCAGCCCAGGGACAGGGGGCACCGAGCAGTACTTC
CASSPGTGGTEQYF
>TRBJ1-1|many|TRBV4-1|TRBD1
TGCGCCAGCAGCCAAGAAAGACAGGGTGTAACTGAAGCTTTCTTT
CASSQERQGVTEAFF
>TRBJ2-7|many|TRBV4-1|.
TGCGCCAGCAGCCAAGAAAGGGCAGACGAGCAGTACTTC
CASSQERADEQYF
>TRBJ1-6|few|TRBV9|.
TGTGCCAGCAGCGTAGGGGCAGGGAGTAGTTCACCCCTCCACTTT
CASSVGAGSSSPLHF
>TRBJ1-1|.|TRBV2|.
TGTGCCAGCAGTGAAGCGCGGGCAGCGTCAGGGAACACTGAAGCTTTCTTT
CASSEARAASGNTEAFF
>TRBJ2-3|many|TRBV4-1|TRBD2
TGCGCCAGCAGCCCACTAGCGGGGGGGCCCCCAGATACGCAGTATTTT
CASSPLAGGPPDTQYF
>TRBJ2-5|.|TRBV4-1|.
TGCGCCAGCAGCCAAGGGGTCGGGACCCAGTACTTC
CASSQGVGTQYF
>TRBJ2-3|.|TRBV20-1|.
TGCAGTGCTAGAGATCAGTGGGGGGAGAGTACAGATACGCAGTATTTT
CSARDQWGESTDTQYF
>TRBJ2-1|few|TRBV19|TRBD2
TGTGCCAGTAGTTGGACTAGCGGGAGGGCAGAAGAGCAGTTCTTC
CASSWTSGRAEEQFF
>TRBJ1-2|.|TRBV29-1|TRBD1
TGCAGCGTCGGGACAGGTTCTCAAAACTATGGCTACACCTTC
CSVGTGSQNYGYTF
>TRBJ2-3|.|TRBV20-1|.
TGCAGTGCTAGAGAGCTACTATACGGCGGGGGCACAGATACGCAGTATTTT
CSARELLYGGGTDTQYF
>TRBJ1-5|many|TRBV15|.
TGTGCCACCAGCAGAGAAGGTTATAGCAATCAGCCCCAGCATTTT
CATSREGYSNQPQHF
>TRBJ2-3|many|TRBV6-1|.
TGTGCCAGCAGGAAAGACATCTCTGGCACAGATACGCAGTATTTT
CASRKDISGTDTQYF
>TRBJ2-3|.|TRBV13|TRBD1
TGTGCCAGCAGCTTATTACAGGGGGCAGGAGATACGCAGTATTTT
CASSLLQGAGDTQYF
>TRBJ2-5|.|TRBV15|.
TGTGCCACCAGCAGAGAACAGACCCAAGAGACCCAGTACTTC
CATSREQTQETQYF
>TRBJ2-1|many|TRBV12-3/TRBV12-4|.
TGTGCCAGCAGTCCGGGACCGACACCCGGGAATGAGCAGTTCTTC
CASSPGPTPGNEQFF
>TRBJ2-3|.|TRBV10-3|TRBD2
TGTGCCATCAGTGAGTCGGAAGCGGGGGGCACAGATACGCAGTATTTT
CAISESEAGGTDTQYF
>TRBJ2-6|.|TRBV12-3/TRBV12-4|.
TGTGCCAGCAGTTCTATGGATGATGGGGCCAACGTCCTGACTTTC
CASSSMDDGANVLTF